These 2 T cell receptor beta chains share one sample of origin, sequenced in a study of Tregs in tolerant kidney transplant recipients. Mixed chimerism was transient after nonmyeloablative marrow transplants from related graft donors. Produced via immunoSEQ multiplex PCR; TCRdb's table is partial and in-frame only. The table includes 84,000 or so clones, roughly 93% detected once. The specimen was CD4+ T cells from blood (PBMCs), collected 12 months after the transplant. All receptors come from a human patient who received a combined kidney and bone marrow transplant. A share of the T cells may be of graft donor origin.

The sample holds a few counts of this clone. The chain combines TRBV7-2 with TRBJ1-4, with unresolved D. V was shortened by 6 bases and J by 6 bases, with 5 bases between the two germline ends. The CDR3 consists of 11 residues. In germline, CDR1 is SGHTA, CDR2 FQGNSA. The CDR3 nucleotides are TGTGCCAGCAGTCCCGATGAAAAACTGTTTTTT. Protein product: CASSPDEKLFF.

This chain joins TRBV7-6 and TRBJ2-7; 8 bases match TRBD2. Germline CDR1 and CDR2: SGHVS and FNYEAQ. CDR3 length: 16 amino acids. V dropped 5 bases and J dropped 0; count of bases not matched to a gene: 9. The CDR3 spells CASSPREGGISYEQYF. CDR3 in DNA: TGTGCCAGCAGCCCCCGGGAGGGAGGAATCTCCTACGAGCAGTACTTC.